This TCR beta chain was captured in a study of response to subunit inactivated influenza vaccine. TCRdb reprocessed the RT-PCR reads with MiXCR, giving one entry per CDR3 protein. The sample consists of some 540,000 distinct CDR3 sequences, roughly 25% of them appearing once. The CDR3 consists of 15 residues. Between the trimmed V and J ends, which lost 0 bases and 0 bases, there was a span of 7 bases. CDR1 and CDR2 (germline): ENHRY, SYGVKD. In addition, the sample was reused for a study of T cells expressing NK-cell markers. That paper adds: In generating TCR beta cDNA, 5'RACE template switching with UMIs was used.

The sequenced sample was CD4+ T cells sorted from PBMCs, obtained roughly 12 days after vaccination. The rearrangement uses TRBV10-3 and TRBJ2-3, with TRBD2 as a possible D gene (5 bases). The receptor's source is a man aged 45-65 years who received an inactivated influenza vaccine. In DNA form, the CDR3 reads TGTGCCATCAGTGAGTCGCGCGGGAGCACAGATACGCAGTATTTT. Translated, it gives CAISESRGSTDTQYF.